Following are 17 T cell receptor beta chains from one sample sequenced in a study of Ad26.COV2.S vaccination and SARS-CoV-2 variants. Method: immunoSEQ multiplex PCR; TCRdb's copy keeps in-frame clones and lacks some. The sample has 350,000 to 500,000 clones, around 87% seen once. Indicated treatment: around 19 received Ad26.COV2.S at low or high dose, single or two shots; about 5 received placebo; per-sample allocation not given. Specimen acquisition occurred on day 63 following the initial vaccine or placebo injection. The sequencing here drew on peripheral blood, taken in a trial of Ad26.COV2.S vaccine versus placebo. These receptors were collected from a person between 18 and 65 years old who received the Ad26.COV2.S COVID-19 vaccine or a placebo.

CDR3 nucleotide sequence: TGTGCCAGCAGCAGTAGTTTCCGAAACACTGAAGCTTTCTTT. Translation: CASSSSFRNTEAFF. The chain uses TRBV11-2 and TRBJ1-1; D is undetermined. In germline, CDR1 is SGHAT, CDR2 FQNNGV. This CDR3 contains 14 residues. The V and J ends lost 5 bases and 2 bases respectively, with 12 bases between them.

This sequence joins TRBV3-1 (or the pseudogene TRBV3-2) and TRBJ1-6; no reliable D call. V lost 0 bases and J lost 8, with 11 bases in between. CDR1 is LGHDT and CDR2 is YNNKEL in the germline V gene (reference sequence). The CDR3 runs 15 residues. The CDR3 bases are TGTGCCAGCAGCCAAGAGGAGGGAGGCGATTCACCCCTCCACTTT. Translated, it gives CASSQEEGGDSPLHF.

The chain recombines TRBV7-2 with TRBJ1-6, with 9 bases lining up with TRBD1. Germline CDR1 and CDR2: SGHTA and FQGNSA. CDR3 length equals 14 residues. The J segment lost 6 bases and the V segment lost 4 bases, leaving 1 base of the junction unmatched. The CDR3 sequence is CASSWDRVNSPLHF. CDR3 coding DNA: TGTGCCAGCAGCTGGGACAGGGTTAATTCACCCCTCCACTTT.

Notes on this clone: Other DNA sequences of this sample code for an identical CDR3. The chain is built from TRBV4-1 and TRBJ2-7, with 7 nucleotides matching TRBD1. V was clipped by 1 base and J by 3 bases; unmatched bases: 6. CDR3 length equals 15 residues. Germline CDR1 MGHRA, CDR2 YSYEKL. CDR3 loop: CASSQVGQGDYEQYF. The CDR3 nucleotides read TGCGCCAGCAGCCAAGTTGGGCAGGGGGACTACGAGCAGTACTTC.

V is TRBV28 and J is TRBJ1-5; 12 bases align to TRBD1. Germline CDR1 is MDHEN and CDR2 is SYDVKM. The J segment lost 2 bases and the V segment lost 8 bases, leaving 1 base of the junction unmatched. The CDR3 spans 14 residues. The CDR3 here is CASGTGGGNQPQHF. CDR3 bases: TGTGCCAGCGGGACAGGGGGCGGCAATCAGCCCCAGCATTTT.

In this sample, this clone turned up once. This chain links TRBV19 with TRBJ2-3; 11 bases fit TRBD1. V was pared by 3 bases and J by 5 bases, with 1 base of the junction left unmatched. There are 14 residues in the CDR3. CDR1 and CDR2 (germline): LNHDA, SQIVND (reference sequence). CDR3 sequence (DNA): TGTGCCAGTAGTATGGACAGGGGGCGAGATACGCAGTATTTT. This translates into CASSMDRGRDTQYF.

The chain has TRBV3-1 (or the pseudogene TRBV3-2) and TRBJ2-5; 12 nucleotides line up with TRBD1. The CDR3 consists of 15 residues. CDR1 and CDR2 (germline): LGHDT, YNNKEL (reference sequence). Germline trimming cut 9 bases from V and 6 bases from J; bases unmatched to any gene: 11. CDR3 residues: CASKGQGAQSKTQYF. CDR3 nucleotide sequence: TGTGCCAGTAAGGGACAGGGGGCGCAGTCCAAGACCCAGTACTTC.

The sample holds many counts of this clone. The chain is built from TRBV6-2 or TRBV6-3 and TRBJ1-6; D not certain. The CDR3 covers 14 residues. V lost 2 bases and J lost 8, with 10 bases in between. CDR1 is MNHEY, CDR2 SVGEGT, per germline. The chain's CDR3 is CASSYGVGYSPLHF. CDR3 nucleotide sequence: TGTGCCAGCAGTTACGGGGTCGGGTATTCACCCCTCCACTTT.

This clone has a single count. The chain carries TRBV3-1 (or the pseudogene TRBV3-2) and TRBJ2-1; 9 bases are a match to TRBD2. The CDR3 consists of 16 residues. The J segment lost 2 bases and the V segment lost 0 bases, leaving 2 bases of the junction unmatched. From germline, CDR1 is LGHDT and CDR2 YNNKEL (reference sequence). This chain's CDR3 is CASSQEVAGAYNEQFF. DNA of the CDR3: TGTGCCAGCAGCCAAGAGGTAGCGGGGGCCTACAATGAGCAGTTCTTC.

The table lists this clone with a few counts. The sample holds other DNA sequences that translate to the same CDR3. This chain uses TRBV24-1 with TRBJ1-4, with a possible D match to TRBD1 (6 bases). The CDR3 length is 15 residues. Germline values: CDR1 KGHDR, CDR2 SFDVKD. Trimming left V 4 bases short and J 0 bases short, with 8 bases between. CDR3 sequence (DNA): TGTGCCACCAGTGACAGGGGTGCAACTAATGAAAAACTGTTTTTT. Protein sequence: CATSDRGATNEKLFF.

Of note for this clone: This may be a read error, as it is one base from a much larger clone. Other DNA sequences of this sample code for an identical CDR3. The rearrangement joins TRBV19 to TRBJ2-7; no reliable D call. CDR1 is LNHDA, CDR2 SQIVND, per germline (reference sequence). This CDR3 is built from 12 residues. Trimming took 4 bases from V and 2 from J, leaving 6 bases between them. This CDR3 reads CASSTPPYEQYF. CDR3 bases: TGTGCCAGTAGTACCCCCCCCTACGAGCAGTACTTC.

The V and J genes are TRBV7-3 and TRBJ2-4, with no clear D. The CDR3 is 15 residues long. Trimming took off 0 bases at V and 0 bases at J, with 6 bases between the two ends. Looked up from germline, CDR1 is SGHTA and CDR2 is FQGTGA. CDR3 loop: CASSLTPVAKNIQYF. The CDR3 coding sequence is TGTGCCAGCAGCTTAACGCCAGTAGCCAAAAACATTCAGTACTTC.

Turning to this clone: At one end the junction does not follow the germline gene, possibly because of a read error. The chain has TRBV9 and TRBJ2-1, with D perhaps assigned TRBD1 or TRBD2 (5 bases each). The germline gives CDR1 SGDLS, CDR2 YYNGEE. This CDR3 is built from 15 residues. CDR3 coding DNA: TGTGCCAGCAGCGTAGACGGGGCCCCCTACACTGAGCAGTTCTTC. Amino acids: CASSVDGAPYTEQFF.

The J gene is TRBJ1-1, the V gene TRBV2; 7 bases are shared with TRBD1. This CDR3 is 14 amino acids long. Trimming cost V 6 bases and J 4 bases; bases outside gene matches: 8. CDR1 and CDR2 from the germline V gene are SNHLY and FYNNEI. The CDR3 region has the DNA TGTGCCAGCAGGGGTACAGGGGTGGTCACTGAAGCTTTCTTT. Protein sequence: CASRGTGVVTEAFF.

The chain employs TRBV6-5 and TRBJ2-7; D remains ambiguous. Germline CDR1 MNHEY, CDR2 SVGAGI. V dropped 5 bases and J dropped 3 bases, with 17 bases sitting between them. This CDR3 is built from 15 residues. The CDR3 DNA sequence: TGTGCCAGCAGTCCCTCATTTTTATCGGGCTACGAGCAGTACTTC. Its translation is CASSPSFLSGYEQYF.

This clone turned up a few times. The rearrangement uses TRBV2 and TRBJ1-6, with no clear D. V dropped 4 bases and J dropped 1 base, with 11 bases sitting between them. Germline values: CDR1 SNHLY, CDR2 FYNNEI. The length of the CDR3 is 16 residues. The CDR3 sequence: CASSVEGRSYNSPLHF. Written as DNA, the CDR3 is TGTGCCAGCAGTGTTGAAGGCAGGTCCTATAATTCACCCCTCCACTTT.

The rearrangement uses TRBV4-1 and TRBJ2-3; TRBD2 agrees at 9 bases. Germline CDR1 and CDR2: MGHRA and YSYEKL. The CDR3 consists of 18 residues. The junction had 11 bases not matched to a gene; V was cut back by 4 bases and J by 0 bases. The CDR3 loop is CASSLTSGQRASTDTQYF. The CDR3 DNA is TGCGCCAGCAGCCTAACTAGCGGGCAACGTGCTAGCACAGATACGCAGTATTTT.